The 30 T cell receptor beta chains below were found in one sample sequenced in a study of molecular identifiers for immune sequencing clone quantification. TCRdb independently ran MiXCR on the PCR reads; one entry per CDR3 protein. This repertoire shows 15,000 to 20,000 distinct CDR3 sequences, 20% to 25% found once; its top ten account for about 6.4%. Sequences were obtained from naive CD8+ T cells from blood, with Jurkat cell RNA spiked in. Subset in this sample: FACS-sorted CD8+CD4-CCR7+CD45RA+ naive T cells. The receptors come from a human donor in good health. Some libraries in this study had Jurkat cell RNA spiked in.

This clonotype was counted at least ten times. This chain links TRBV12-3 or TRBV12-4 with TRBJ1-3; D perhaps matches TRBD1 (6 bases). Trimming pared 6 bases from V and 0 bases from J, leaving 12 bases between. This CDR3 has 15 residues. CDR3 in amino acids: CASRPTGNSGNTIYF. The DNA for the CDR3 is TGTGCCAGCAGACCGACAGGCAACTCTGGAAACACCATATATTTT.

This clonotype was recorded at least ten times. This chain joins TRBV6-2 or TRBV6-3 and TRBJ2-3; TRBD2 matches at 11 bases. Trimming at V came to 5 bases and at J to 1 base, leaving 2 bases not matched to a gene. Germline CDR1 is MNHEY and CDR2 is SVGEGT. The CDR3 is 15 residues long. This chain's CDR3 is CASSLAGGGTDTQYF. The DNA of the CDR3 is TGTGCCAGCAGTCTAGCGGGAGGTGGCACAGATACGCAGTATTTT.

This clonotype is medium-sized within its sample. The V gene is TRBV6-2 or TRBV6-3, the J gene TRBJ2-1, with D uncertain. The CDR3 runs 11 residues. The V end lost 4 bases, the J end lost 8 bases, and 6 bases lay between the germline ends. Germline CDR1 MNHEY, CDR2 SVGEGT. The CDR3 reads CASSFKDEQFF. CDR3 nucleotide sequence: TGTGCCAGCAGTTTTAAGGATGAGCAGTTCTTC.

The chain joins TRBV12-3 or TRBV12-4 to TRBJ2-3; no clear D. V was pared by 4 bases and J by 1 base, with 9 bases between. The CDR3 length is 14 residues. The CDR3 loop reads CASSYTRGTDTQYF. The CDR3 coding sequence is TGTGCCAGCAGTTATACAAGAGGCACAGATACGCAGTATTTT.

The rearrangement joins TRBV29-1 to TRBJ2-7; a weak D match, TRBD2 (6 bases). Germline CDR1 is SQVTM and CDR2 is ANQGSEA. The V end was cut by 3 bases, the J end by 0 bases, with 15 bases between. The CDR3 has 15 residues. The CDR3: CSVEAAGTVSYEQYF. CDR3 nucleotide sequence: TGCAGCGTTGAGGCCGCGGGAACGGTCTCCTACGAGCAGTACTTC.

This clonotype was observed many times. The chain couples TRBV7-9 to TRBJ2-7; D ambiguous. Germline CDR1 is SEHNR and CDR2 is FQNEAQ (reference sequence). V lost 1 base to trimming and J lost 2 bases, with 9 bases between them. This CDR3 is built from 14 residues. CDR3 DNA: TGTGCCAGCAGCTTAGTGAAGGTTCCCTACGAGCAGTACTTC. This encodes CASSLVKVPYEQYF.

Of note for this clonotype: This may be a read error, as it is one base from a much larger clone. V is TRBV24-1 and J is TRBJ1-3; D unclear. Germline V gene lookup returns CDR1 KGHDR and CDR2 SFDVKD. This CDR3 is built from 13 residues. The CDR3 sequence is CAASDLSGNTIYF. The CDR3 DNA sequence: TGTGCCGCCAGTGATCTCTCTGGAAACACCATATATTTT.

This clonotype was found many times. The chain recombines TRBV9 with TRBJ1-2; D gene uncertain. CDR3 size: 15 residues. The V end lost 3 bases, the J end lost 1 base, and 13 bases lay between the germline ends. CDR1 is SGDLS, CDR2 YYNGEE, per germline. CDR3 sequence reads: CASSDSPEGNYGYTF. The CDR3 bases are TGTGCCAGCAGCGACAGTCCGGAGGGTAACTATGGCTACACCTTC.

By proportion, this clonotype is medium-sized (0.01 to 0.1%). The genes are TRBV14 and TRBJ2-1, with 9 bases that match TRBD1. Germline values: CDR1 SGHDN, CDR2 FVKESK. Trimming at V came to 2 bases and at J to 9 bases, leaving 2 bases not matched to a gene. CDR3 length equals 13 residues. The CDR3 DNA follows: TGTGCCAGCAGCCAATGGACAGGGGCTGAGCAGTTCTTC. Amino acid sequence: CASSQWTGAEQFF.

By its share, this clonotype is medium-sized. This chain joins TRBV6-5 and TRBJ1-2; tentatively, D is TRBD1 (6 bases). The CDR3 runs 15 residues. Germline V CDR1 and CDR2: MNHEY, SVGAGI. V lost 7 bases and J lost 3, with 18 bases in between. CDR3 protein: CASTQGPPTYYGYTF. The DNA of the CDR3 is TGTGCCAGCACCCAGGGGCCACCAACGTACTATGGCTACACCTTC.

The chain links TRBV25-1 to TRBJ2-7; D is possibly TRBD1 (6 bases). Per germline, CDR1 MGHDK and CDR2 SYGVNS. The ends were cut back, 6 bases at V and 3 bases at J, with 12 bases in the middle. The CDR3 spans 13 residues. In nucleotides, the CDR3 is TGTGCCAGCAGGAACACAGGGATCTACGAGCAGTACTTC. Its protein product is CASRNTGIYEQYF.

This clonotype was counted many times. This chain joins TRBV10-3 and TRBJ2-7; D unclear. The CDR3 contains 13 residues. The V end lost 4 bases, the J end lost 3 bases, and 10 bases lay between the germline ends. Germline V CDR1 and CDR2: ENHRY, SYGVKD. The CDR3 bases are TGTGCCATCAGTGGCGCGAAGGGCTACGAGCAGTACTTC. This gives the protein CAISGAKGYEQYF.

The V call is TRBV7-6, the J call TRBJ2-3, with no clear D. The closer fit of TRBJ1-5 to the DNA end suggests the J call may be wrong. Per germline, CDR1 SGHVS and CDR2 FNYEAQ. The CDR3 contains 15 residues. The CDR3 here is CASRIEASTTDTQHF. The CDR3 nucleotides read TGTGCCAGCAGGATCGAGGCGTCGACCACAGATACGCAGCATTTT.

This clonotype is labeled medium-sized. This chain links TRBV5-1 with TRBJ1-5; 9 positions match TRBD1. The germline V gene encodes CDR1 SGHRS and CDR2 YFSETQ. The V and J ends lost 5 bases and 6 bases, in that order; junction bases with no gene match: 9. The CDR3 is 15 residues long. CDR3 residues: CASSRTGGAPQPQHF. The CDR3 DNA follows: TGCGCCAGCAGTCGTACAGGGGGCGCCCCTCAGCCCCAGCATTTT. Complete variable domain (other parts from reference TRBV5-1 and TRBJ1-5): KAGVTQTPRYLIKTRGQQVTLSCSPISGHRSVSWYQQTPGQGLQFLFEYFSETQRNKGNFPGRFSGRQFSNSRSEMNVSTLELGDSALYLCASSRTGGAPQPQHFGDGTRLSIL.

This clonotype was observed many times. The rearrangement joins TRBV4-1 to TRBJ2-3; 8 bases line up with TRBD1. The CDR3 sequence is 18 residues long. V was pared by 2 bases and J by 0 bases, with 10 bases of the junction left unmatched. Germline V CDR1 and CDR2: MGHRA, YSYEKL. CDR3: CASSQQSLTGDSTDTQYF. The DNA for the CDR3 is TGCGCCAGCAGCCAACAATCACTGACAGGGGACAGCACAGATACGCAGTATTTT.

This clonotype has just one count. Just one base apart from a much larger clone, this may be a read error. This chain links TRBV28 with TRBJ2-7; no clear D gene. The CDR3 contains 14 residues. Trimming shortened V by 1 base and J by 4 bases, and 11 bases separated the two germline ends. From germline, CDR1 is MDHEN and CDR2 SYDVKM. CDR3 residues: CASSLSGNAYEQYF. The CDR3 coding sequence is TGTGCCAGCAGTTTATCGGGCAACGCTTACGAGCAGTACTTC.

With regard to this clonotype: This may come from a read error, since a much larger clone is one base off. This chain connects TRBV9 to TRBJ2-3; D perhaps matches TRBD2 (5 bases). Germline CDR1 and CDR2: SGDLS and YYNGEE. The CDR3 is 15 residues long. The CDR3 sequence is CASSVRDYNTDTQCF. CDR3 DNA: TGTGCCAGCAGCGTACGTGACTATAACACAGATACGCAGTGTTTT.

In regard to this clonotype: A much bigger clone sits one base away, suggesting this may be a read error. The V and J genes are TRBV14 and TRBJ2-5; D unresolved. V gave up 1 base and J gave up 2 bases, with 8 bases separating them. The CDR3 runs 14 residues. Germline-derived CDR1 and CDR2 are SGHDN and FVKESK. The CDR3 spells CASSQGRVQETQYF. Here the CDR3 DNA reads TGTGCCAGCAGCCAAGGTCGGGTACAAGAGACCCAGTACTTC.

This clonotype was observed at least ten times. The rearrangement uses TRBV12-3 or TRBV12-4 and TRBJ1-5, with 7 bases aligning to TRBD1. This CDR3 has 13 residues. Trimming at V came to 5 bases and at J to 4 bases, leaving 2 bases not matched to a gene. CDR3 amino acids: CASSNRGNQPQHF. The CDR3 DNA is TGTGCCAGCAGTAACAGGGGTAATCAGCCCCAGCATTTT.

This clonotype turned up a few times. The chain is built from TRBV20-1 and TRBJ2-7; D gene unclear. CDR3 size: 16 residues. The V end lost 0 bases, the J end lost 9 bases, and 24 bases lay between the germline ends. The germline V gene has CDR1 DFQATT and CDR2 SNEGSKA (reference sequence). The CDR3 reads CSARDLGQSLFWAQYF. DNA of the CDR3: TGCAGTGCTAGAGATCTAGGTCAGTCCCTTTTCTGGGCGCAGTACTTC.

This clonotype is judged medium-sized. This sequence joins TRBV5-1 and TRBJ2-1; TRBD1 is a possible D gene (6 bases). V dropped 3 bases and J dropped 3 bases, with 7 bases sitting between them. The germline V gene has CDR1 SGHRS and CDR2 YFSETQ. The CDR3 spans 13 residues. This chain's CDR3 is CASSWDNYNEQFF. In DNA, the CDR3 is TGCGCCAGCAGCTGGGACAACTACAATGAGCAGTTCTTC. Full variable domain (missing parts from reference TRBV5-1 and TRBJ2-1): KAGVTQTPRYLIKTRGQQVTLSCSPISGHRSVSWYQQTPGQGLQFLFEYFSETQRNKGNFPGRFSGRQFSNSRSEMNVSTLELGDSALYLCASSWDNYNEQFFGPGTRLTVL.

The sample holds many counts of this clonotype. V and J are TRBV9 and TRBJ2-5, with TRBD2 matching 10 bases. CDR1 and CDR2 (germline): SGDLS, YYNGEE. Trimming took 4 bases from V and 0 from J; bases not matched to a gene: 9. This CDR3 is 17 amino acids long. The CDR3 sequence is CASSFRGLAAYQETQYF. Written as DNA, the CDR3 is TGTGCCAGCAGCTTCCGAGGACTAGCGGCGTACCAAGAGACCCAGTACTTC.

The sample holds many counts of this clonotype. The chain links TRBV3-1 to TRBJ2-1; 12 positions agree with TRBD2. This CDR3 comprises 19 residues. V dropped 0 bases and J dropped 6; count of bases not matched to a gene: 12. Germline lookup yields CDR1 LGHDT and CDR2 YNNKEL (reference sequence). The CDR3 here is CASSQERMASGRAGNEQFF. CDR3 bases: TGTGCCAGCAGCCAAGAAAGGATGGCTAGCGGGAGGGCCGGCAATGAGCAGTTCTTC.

The table lists this clonotype with many counts. The chain joins TRBV20-1 to TRBJ1-6, with 7 bases that match TRBD1. Germline V gene sequence: CDR1 DFQATT, CDR2 SNEGSKA (reference sequence). Germline trimming cut 0 bases from V and 8 bases from J; bases unmatched to any gene: 7. The CDR3 consists of 15 residues. CDR3 nucleotide sequence: TGCAGTGCTAGAGACACGGGACAGCCCTATTCACCCCTCCACTTT. It specifies CSARDTGQPYSPLHF.

This clonotype has at least ten counts. The genes are TRBV10-3 and TRBJ2-1; 7 bases map to TRBD2. The CDR3 sequence is 14 residues long. Trimming at V came to 3 bases and at J to 7 bases, leaving 6 bases not matched to a gene. Per germline, CDR1 ENHRY and CDR2 SYGVKD. The CDR3: CAISEVGGVNEQFF. The CDR3 nucleotides are TGTGCCATCAGTGAAGTGGGAGGGGTTAATGAGCAGTTCTTC.

Many counts were recorded for this clonotype. The chain combines TRBV4-3 with TRBJ2-7, with 10 bases fitting TRBD1. CDR3 length: 15 residues. Germline V CDR1 and CDR2: LGHNA, YSLEER. V shed 3 bases and J 2 bases; nucleotides not matched to a gene: 4. CDR3 residues: CASSQWTGGTYEQYF. CDR3 DNA: TGCGCCAGCAGCCAGTGGACAGGGGGGACCTACGAGCAGTACTTC.

By frequency in the sample, this clonotype is medium-sized. This chain links TRBV5-1 with TRBJ2-7; the D call may be TRBD1 or TRBD2 (5 bases each). This CDR3 has 14 amino acids. V was cut by 7 bases and J by 3 bases, with 17 bases left in between. Germline V lookup: CDR1 SGHRS, CDR2 YFSETQ. The chain's CDR3 is CASYKGTGLYEQYF. The CDR3 nucleotides read TGCGCCAGCTATAAGGGGACGGGCCTCTACGAGCAGTACTTC.

This clonotype was counted ten times or more. The chain is built from TRBV28 and TRBJ2-7; either TRBD1 or TRBD2 may supply D (5 bases each). With 5 bases removed from V and 0 bases from J, the gap between germline ends came to 17 bases. The germline gives CDR1 MDHEN, CDR2 SYDVKM. This CDR3 is 16 amino acids long. This chain's CDR3 is CASSPIGAVSSYEQYF. CDR3 DNA sequence: TGTGCCAGCAGTCCTATCGGGGCGGTTAGCTCCTACGAGCAGTACTTC.

The J gene is TRBJ2-7, the V gene TRBV29-1; D call uncertain. V was shortened by 6 bases and J by 3 bases, with 12 bases between the two germline ends. CDR1 and CDR2 from the germline V gene are SQVTM and ANQGSEA. The CDR3 is 12 residues long. The CDR3 DNA reads as TGCAGCGTCGTGTGGGGTGACTACGAGCAGTACTTC. It encodes CSVVWGDYEQYF.

The chain uses TRBV27 and TRBJ1-4, with a weak D call TRBD1 (6 bases). Germline V gives CDR1 MNHEY, CDR2 SMNVEV (reference sequence). The CDR3 has 12 residues. Trimming took 2 bases from V and 8 from J, leaving 6 bases between them. DNA for the CDR3: TGTGCCAGCAGTTTACAGGGGGAAAAACTGTTTTTT. It specifies CASSLQGEKLFF.